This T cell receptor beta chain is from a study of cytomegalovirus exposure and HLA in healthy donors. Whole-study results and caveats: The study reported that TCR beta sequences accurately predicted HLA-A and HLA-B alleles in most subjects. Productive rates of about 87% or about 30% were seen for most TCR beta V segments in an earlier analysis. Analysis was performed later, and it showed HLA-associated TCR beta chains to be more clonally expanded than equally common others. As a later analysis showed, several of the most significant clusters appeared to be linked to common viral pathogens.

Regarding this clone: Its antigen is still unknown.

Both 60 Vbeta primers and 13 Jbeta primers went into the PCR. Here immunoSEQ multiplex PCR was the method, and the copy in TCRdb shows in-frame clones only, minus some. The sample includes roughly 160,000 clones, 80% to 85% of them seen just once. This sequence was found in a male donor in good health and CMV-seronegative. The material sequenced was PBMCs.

CDR3 region: CASSPGNQPQHF. The DNA for the CDR3 is TGTGCCAGCTCACCCGGCAATCAGCCCCAGCATTTT. V usage is TRBV18 and J usage is TRBJ1-5; D is ambiguous. Trimming removed 3 bases at V and 2 bases at J, with 2 bases between. The CDR3 has 12 residues. CDR1 and CDR2 (germline): KGHSH, LQKENI.